The rows below give T cell receptor beta chains drawn from one sample of a study of T cells after yellow fever vaccination. TCRdb independently ran MiXCR on the 5' RACE reads; one entry per CDR3 protein. The table has some 320,000 distinct CDR3 sequences, roughly 3.9% seen once. Sequenced material: PBMCs, taken 5 days after the yellow fever booster vaccination. All receptors derive from a man younger than 35 who received the YFV17D yellow fever vaccine. Each CDR3 is given without its conserved first and last residue. The order of the fields is J gene, CDR3 length, V gene, CDR3 protein.

>TRBJ2-7|12|TRBV9
ASSVSPRATEQY
>TRBJ1-3|15|TRBV4-3
ASSQDRTAGTGNTIY
>TRBJ1-5|13|TRBV5-1
ASSLAGVSNQPQH
>TRBJ2-5|13|TRBV6-5
ASSYSIGGREGQY
>TRBJ2-7|14|TRBV4-3
ASSQDRGTGEGEQY
>TRBJ1-2|12|TRBV7-2
ASTEDRLGYGYT
>TRBJ2-7|11|TRBV19
ASSIEASYEQY
>TRBJ1-5|15|TRBV6-2/TRBV6-3
ASSWSHGTAYGQPQH
>TRBJ1-2|14|TRBV28
ASSTTGQGGGYGYT
>TRBJ2-2|14|TRBV7-6
ASSLRAGGPTGELF
>TRBJ2-5|11|TRBV20-1
SAARLAEETQY
>TRBJ2-5|15|TRBV4-1
ASSTRLAGVSQETQY
>TRBJ2-5|12|TRBV5-1
ASSLDRLQETQY
>TRBJ1-4|14|TRBV5-8
ASSRDGVATNEKLF
>TRBJ1-2|10|TRBV5-1
ASSFNRADYT
>TRBJ1-6|12|TRBV5-1
ASRQGSGVSPLH
>TRBJ2-5|14|TRBV5-1
ASSRDGLAGGETQY
>TRBJ1-2|11|TRBV20-1
WDPPGLDYGYT
>TRBJ1-4|10|TRBV12-3/TRBV12-4
ASSLMGEKLF
>TRBJ1-5|11|TRBV29-1
SVEFDSNQPQH
>TRBJ2-5|12|TRBV7-7
ASSPQQGQETQY
>TRBJ1-2|11|TRBV6-6
ASRQPETYGYT
>TRBJ2-5|12|TRBV5-1
ASSLDRGGETQY
>TRBJ1-2|12|TRBV19
ASRAGTGLYGYT
>TRBJ2-7|10|TRBV5-1
ASSLDTYEQY
>TRBJ2-1|16|TRBV7-9
ASSLDHRFMGSTNEQF
>TRBJ1-1|12|TRBV12-3/TRBV12-4
ASSLRDRAAEAF
>TRBJ1-6|14|TRBV18
ASSPRGGSDNSPLH
>TRBJ2-7|10|TRBV10-3
AIAGGVDEQY
>TRBJ1-2|12|TRBV11-2
ASSIGTAAYGYT
>TRBJ1-6|13|TRBV9
ASSVNLGGNSPLH
>TRBJ2-2|13|TRBV6-5
ASSFRLEGTGELF
>TRBJ1-1|12|TRBV7-2
ASSPQQGSTEAF
>TRBJ2-3|12|TRBV5-1
ASSLQDRTDTQY
>TRBJ1-4|11|TRBV18
ASSMEHNEKLF
>TRBJ1-6|16|TRBV12-3/TRBV12-4
ASSRPSYRDFYNSPLH
>TRBJ2-5|16|TRBV20-1
SARDLSGQGARGETQY
>TRBJ2-1|14|TRBV5-1
ASSPIGTSGPDEQF
>TRBJ2-5|11|TRBV7-2
ASSSSGAGTQY
>TRBJ1-1|11|TRBV20-1
SASPATGVEAF
>TRBJ1-3|13|TRBV7-8
ASSRTGDSGNTIY
>TRBJ2-5|12|TRBV5-1
ASSSIRGEETQY
>TRBJ1-6|12|TRBV7-2
ASSEGLTNSSLH
>TRBJ2-3|14|TRBV5-1
ASSAPQGGYTDTQY
>TRBJ2-1|13|TRBV14
ASSLRGILHDEQF
>TRBJ2-1|13|TRBV5-4
ASSSGQASYNEQF
>TRBJ1-3|14|TRBV12-3/TRBV12-4
ASLPRRRGLGNTIY
>TRBJ2-7|9|TRBV20-1
SAGRGSEQY
>TRBJ2-3|12|TRBV29-1
SVGAASTSDTQY
>TRBJ2-1|12|TRBV5-1
ASSNPSGDNEQF
>TRBJ2-3|12|TRBV2
ASSEGRVGAPQY
>TRBJ2-3|12|TRBV7-2
ASQANPSTDTQY
>TRBJ2-1|15|TRBV4-1
ASSQDPRTSVYNEQF
>TRBJ2-5|15|TRBV4-1
ASSQVIRGAEQETQY
>TRBJ2-5|12|TRBV20-1
SARAGTAQETQY
>TRBJ2-5|14|TRBV7-2
ASLWTSGGLRETQY
>TRBJ2-3|12|TRBV6-2/TRBV6-3
ASGRDRVSDTQY